The next 27 T cell receptor beta chains were all read from a single sample in a study of cytomegalovirus exposure and HLA in healthy donors. Libraries were prepared by immunoSEQ multiplex PCR; TCRdb keeps only in-frame clonotypes and omits some of them. The data show roughly 140,000 clones, around 90% seen once. Sequencing used PBMCs. The receptors come from a woman aged 18 to 35 in good health and CMV-seropositive.

This rearrangement joins TRBV6-1 to TRBJ1-3, with unresolved D. This CDR3 region has 15 residues. The germline V gene encodes CDR1 MNHNS and CDR2 SASEGT. V lost 4 bases and J lost 2, with 12 bases in between. CDR3: CASSVHTNAGNTIYF. The CDR3 coding sequence is TGTGCCAGCAGTGTTCACACAAATGCTGGAAACACCATATATTTT.

The chain is built from TRBV7-8 and TRBJ2-5; possibly TRBD2 for D (6 bases). Trimming took off 3 bases at V and 4 bases at J, with 9 bases between the two ends. The germline V gene encodes CDR1 SGHVS and CDR2 FQNEAQ. The CDR3 spans 13 residues. CDR3 region: CASSFGTPETQYF. CDR3 sequence (DNA): TGTGCCAGCAGCTTCGGGACTCCAGAGACCCAGTACTTC. The entire variable domain, with the rest obtained from reference TRBV7-8 and TRBJ2-5, is as follows: GAGVSQSPRYKVAKRGQDVALRCDPISGHVSLFWYQQALGQGPEFLTYFQNEAQLDKSGLPSDRFFAERPEGSVSTLKIQRTQQEDSAVYLCASSFGTPETQYFGPGTRLLVL.

The chain carries TRBV4-2 and TRBJ2-1; 12 bases map to TRBD2. Germline V CDR1 and CDR2: LGHNA, YNFKEQ. The trim removed 3 bases at V and 7 bases at J, leaving 7 bases unmatched. The CDR3 has 16 residues. CDR3 in amino acids: CASSQETSGRRNEQFF. The CDR3 bases are TGTGCCAGCAGCCAGGAGACTAGCGGGAGAAGGAATGAGCAGTTCTTC.

The V and J genes are TRBV5-1 and TRBJ2-1; TRBD1 matches at 7 bases. The J segment lost 7 bases and the V segment lost 3 bases, leaving 7 bases of the junction unmatched. This CDR3 has 14 amino acids. Looked up from germline, CDR1 is SGHRS and CDR2 is YFSETQ. The DNA of the CDR3 is TGCGCCAGCAGCTGGTTGACAGGGTCGAATGAGCAGTTCTTC. It is translated as CASSWLTGSNEQFF.

This rearrangement joins TRBV28 to TRBJ1-5; 7 bases are a match to TRBD1. Germline V CDR1 and CDR2: MDHEN, SYDVKM. V gave up 6 bases and J gave up 1 base; unmatched junction bases: 6. This CDR3 is built from 15 residues. The CDR3 DNA is TGTGCCAGCAGAATTCCAGGGGGAAGCAATCAGCCCCAGCATTTT. Translating gives CASRIPGGSNQPQHF.

The chain carries TRBV11-2 and TRBJ1-6; 10 positions match TRBD1. The germline CDR1 and CDR2 sequences are SGHAT and FQNNGV. After removal of 6 bases from V and 8 bases from J, the junction contained 1 base not matched to a gene. This CDR3 is built from 13 residues. Here the CDR3 reads CASRGQGYSPLHF. The CDR3 DNA is TGTGCCAGCAGGGGACAGGGGTATTCACCCCTCCACTTT.

This clone was seen just once. V and J are TRBV18 and TRBJ1-6; TRBD1 matches 7 bases. The ends lost 2 bases at V and 8 bases at J; junction bases unmatched: 12. This CDR3 comprises 17 residues. The germline gives CDR1 KGHSH, CDR2 LQKENI. The chain's CDR3 is CASSPIVTGMGDSPLHF. The CDR3 DNA is TGTGCCAGCTCACCAATAGTGACAGGGATGGGGGATTCACCCCTCCACTTT. Looking up the rest from reference TRBV18 and TRBJ1-6 gives the full variable domain: NAGVMQNPRHLVRRRGQEARLRCSPMKGHSHVYWYRQLPEEGLKFMVYLQKENIIDESGMPKERFSAEFPKEGPSILRIQQVVRGDSAAYFCASSPIVTGMGDSPLHFGNGTRLTVT.

The chain combines TRBV5-1 with TRBJ2-3; possible D gene TRBD1, 5 bases. The ends were cut back, 4 bases at V and 3 bases at J, with 12 bases in the middle. Germline CDR1 and CDR2: SGHRS and YFSETQ. The CDR3 contains 14 residues. The CDR3 here is CASSIRQFTDTQYF. CDR3 sequence (DNA): TGCGCCAGCAGCATAAGACAGTTTACAGATACGCAGTATTTT.

This clone was counted once. This rearrangement joins TRBV7-2 to TRBJ1-5; maybe TRBD1 (5 bases). Between the trimmed V and J ends, which lost 4 bases and 7 bases, there was a span of 17 bases. The CDR3 has 15 amino acids. The germline V gene has CDR1 SGHTA and CDR2 FQGNSA. The CDR3 DNA sequence: TGTGCCAGCAGCTCCTGGGGCAGGTCCAACCAGCCCCAGCATTTT. It is translated as CASSSWGRSNQPQHF. Looking up the rest from reference TRBV7-2 and TRBJ1-5 gives the full variable domain: GAGVSQSPSNKVTEKGKDVELRCDPISGHTALYWYRQSLGQGLEFLIYFQGNSAPDKSGLPSDRFSAERTGGSVSTLTIQRTQQEDSAVYLCASSSWGRSNQPQHFGDGTRLSIL.

V gene TRBV7-2 combines with J gene TRBJ2-1, with TRBD1 matching over 8 bases. V lost 4 bases to trimming and J lost 3 bases; unmatched junction nucleotides: 5. The CDR3 spans 15 residues. Germline assignment: CDR1 SGHTA and CDR2 FQGNSA. The CDR3 DNA reads TGTGCCAGCAGCTCTCAGGGGGCCGGCTACAATGAGCAGTTCTTC. It translates to CASSSQGAGYNEQFF.

The chain joins TRBV7-3 to TRBJ1-1; D possibly corresponds to TRBD1 (5 bases). V was clipped by 3 bases and J by 1 base, with 9 bases between them. The CDR3 has 14 residues. The germline gives CDR1 SGHTA, CDR2 FQGTGA. The CDR3 region is CASSFGGRNTEAFF. The DNA for the CDR3 is TGTGCCAGCAGCTTCGGGGGGAGGAACACTGAAGCTTTCTTT.

CDR3 sequence (DNA): TGTGCCAGCAGCCGAGTAGCGGGGGACCCCTACGAGCAGTACTTC. Its translation is CASSRVAGDPYEQYF. This chain links TRBV7-2 with TRBJ2-7, with 9 bases aligning to TRBD2. The length of the CDR3 is 15 residues. CDR1 SGHTA and CDR2 FQGNSA come from the germline V gene. V shed 5 bases, J shed 2 bases, and the junction held 7 bases outside the gene matches.

The chain recombines TRBV4-1 with TRBJ1-3; no firm D call. Germline CDR1 is MGHRA and CDR2 is YSYEKL. V was pared by 0 bases and J by 0 bases, with 6 bases between. The CDR3 runs to 15 residues. The CDR3 DNA reads as TGCGCCAGCAGCCAAGATCCAGTCTCTGGAAACACCATATATTTT. Translation: CASSQDPVSGNTIYF.

The rearrangement joins TRBV5-6 to TRBJ1-4; maybe TRBD1 (6 bases). The CDR3 is 14 amino acids. V was shortened by 1 base and J by 6 bases, with 10 bases between the two germline ends. CDR1 is SGHDT and CDR2 is YYEEEE in the germline V gene. As DNA, the CDR3 is TGTGCCAGCAGCTTGAGGGGGAACCATGAAAAACTGTTTTTT. Protein sequence: CASSLRGNHEKLFF.

The chain uses TRBV7-9 and TRBJ1-4, with unresolved D. CDR1 and CDR2 from the germline V gene are SEHNR and FQNEAQ (reference sequence). Trimming stripped 5 bases from V and 8 bases from J, with 21 bases between. The CDR3 extends over 16 amino acids. The chain's CDR3 is CASSHGGLQLGEKLFF. The CDR3 DNA reads as TGTGCCAGCAGCCATGGAGGACTGCAACTGGGCGAAAAACTGTTTTTT.

CDR3 in amino acids: CAASIGQPNTGELFF. In DNA form, the CDR3 reads TGTGCCGCAAGTATAGGACAGCCGAACACCGGGGAGCTGTTTTTT. The V gene is TRBV10-3, the J gene TRBJ2-2; weak D call: TRBD1 (6 bases). The V gene lost 11 bases and the J gene lost 0 bases, with 16 bases spanning the gap. The CDR3 length is 15 residues. Looked up from germline, CDR1 is ENHRY and CDR2 is SYGVKD.

The CDR3 loop is CASSGPGQGAKDEQFF. CDR3 bases: TGTGCCAGCAGTGGTCCGGGACAGGGGGCTAAGGATGAGCAGTTCTTC. The rearrangement joins TRBV6-1 to TRBJ2-1; 12 nucleotides match TRBD1. The trim removed 4 bases at V and 8 bases at J, leaving 9 bases unmatched. From germline, CDR1 is MNHNS and CDR2 SASEGT. CDR3 length equals 16 residues.

This chain joins TRBV4-1 and TRBJ2-7; D perhaps matches TRBD2 (6 bases). In germline, CDR1 is MGHRA, CDR2 YSYEKL. The CDR3 consists of 15 residues. The V end was cut by 6 bases, the J end by 3 bases, with 18 bases between. CDR3 nucleotides: TGCGCCAGCAGGATTTCGGGCGGGGAGGACTACGAGCAGTACTTC. Translated: CASRISGGEDYEQYF.

This clone has just a few counts. The rearrangement links TRBV2 to TRBJ1-2; the match to TRBD1 covers 7 bases. After removal of 5 bases from V and 5 bases from J, the junction contained 8 bases not matched to a gene. In germline, CDR1 is SNHLY, CDR2 FYNNEI. The CDR3 is 14 residues long. The DNA for the CDR3 is TGTGCCAGCAGTCTACAGGGGATGAGTTATGGCTACACCTTC. Translated: CASSLQGMSYGYTF.

This chain links TRBV5-6 with TRBJ1-3; D is uncertain. Germline CDR1 reads SGHDT; CDR2 reads YYEEEE. V lost 2 bases and J 0 bases, leaving 9 bases between the germline ends. There are 15 residues in the CDR3. The CDR3: CASSFGGHSGNTIYF. In DNA, the CDR3 is TGTGCCAGCAGCTTTGGCGGCCACTCTGGAAACACCATATATTTT.

The chain carries TRBV15 and TRBJ2-5; no clear D. The CDR3 runs 14 residues. CDR1 LNHNV and CDR2 YYDKDF come from the germline V gene (reference sequence). Between the trimmed V and J ends, which lost 1 base and 5 bases, there was a span of 11 bases. The CDR3 nucleotides read TGTGCCACCAGCAGAGGGCGGCTTGGGGAGACCCAGTACTTC. Translation gives CATSRGRLGETQYF.

The chain couples TRBV13 to TRBJ2-7; D not resolved. CDR1 and CDR2 (germline): PRHDT, FYEKMQ (reference sequence). Trimming took off 5 bases at V and 2 bases at J, with 7 bases between the two ends. This CDR3 is 12 amino acids long. The CDR3 here is CASSRPTYEQYF. In DNA form, the CDR3 reads TGTGCCAGCAGCCGCCCTACCTACGAGCAGTACTTC.

The count of this clone is one. The chain has TRBV18 and TRBJ2-7; TRBD2 agrees at 9 bases. In germline, CDR1 is KGHSH, CDR2 LQKENI. CDR3 size: 17 residues. V lost 2 bases and J lost 1; bases outside the gene matches: 9. CDR3 residues: CASSPLIASGNSYEQYF. CDR3 nucleotide sequence: TGTGCCAGCTCACCATTGATTGCTAGCGGGAATTCCTACGAGCAGTACTTC.

This rearrangement joins TRBV6-5 to TRBJ2-7; D is uncertain. CDR3 size: 13 residues. Per the germline V gene, CDR1 is MNHEY and CDR2 is SVGAGI. Deletions cut 2 bases from V and 0 bases from J, with 5 bases between. CDR3 nucleotides: TGTGCCAGCAGTTACGACAACTCCTACGAGCAGTACTTC. Its protein product is CASSYDNSYEQYF.

The CDR3 DNA is TGTGCCAGCAGCTTAGCGGGGGGGCCCGAGACCCAGTACTTC. It encodes CASSLAGGPETQYF. The gene calls are TRBV7-2 and TRBJ2-5; D possibly corresponds to TRBD2 (7 bases). Germline V CDR1 and CDR2: SGHTA, FQGNSA. The V end was cut by 0 bases, the J end by 5 bases, with 10 bases between. This CDR3 is 14 amino acids long.

This clone has a single count. This CDR3 is also generated by other DNA sequences in the sample. The chain employs TRBV5-6 and TRBJ1-5; 11 bases map to TRBD1. The V and J ends lost 4 bases and 5 bases, in that order; junction bases with no gene match: 5. The CDR3 has 15 amino acids. Germline CDR1 reads SGHDT; CDR2 reads YYEEEE. Here the CDR3 DNA reads TGTGCCAGCAGCGCCGGACAGGGGGCTTATCAGCCCCAGCATTTT. It is translated as CASSAGQGAYQPQHF.

The sample holds a few counts of this clone. The V and J genes are TRBV2 and TRBJ1-6; 9 bases fit TRBD1. The CDR3 runs 15 residues. After removal of 1 base from V and 9 bases from J, the junction contained 4 bases not matched to a gene. The germline gives CDR1 SNHLY, CDR2 FYNNEI. In DNA form, the CDR3 reads TGTGCCAGCAGTGAAGGGGACAGGGTTGGTTCACCCCTCCACTTT. This sequence encodes CASSEGDRVGSPLHF.